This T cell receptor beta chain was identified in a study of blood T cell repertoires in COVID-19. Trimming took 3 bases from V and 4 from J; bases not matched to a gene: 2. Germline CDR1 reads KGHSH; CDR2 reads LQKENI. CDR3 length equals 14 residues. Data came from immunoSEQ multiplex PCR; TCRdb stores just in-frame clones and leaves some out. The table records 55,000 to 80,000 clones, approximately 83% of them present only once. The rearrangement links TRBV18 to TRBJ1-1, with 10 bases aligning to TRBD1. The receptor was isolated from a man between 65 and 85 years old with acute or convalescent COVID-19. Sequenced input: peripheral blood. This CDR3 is CASSPGQGVTEAFF. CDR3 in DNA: TGTGCCAGCTCACCCGGACAGGGGGTCACTGAAGCTTTCTTT.